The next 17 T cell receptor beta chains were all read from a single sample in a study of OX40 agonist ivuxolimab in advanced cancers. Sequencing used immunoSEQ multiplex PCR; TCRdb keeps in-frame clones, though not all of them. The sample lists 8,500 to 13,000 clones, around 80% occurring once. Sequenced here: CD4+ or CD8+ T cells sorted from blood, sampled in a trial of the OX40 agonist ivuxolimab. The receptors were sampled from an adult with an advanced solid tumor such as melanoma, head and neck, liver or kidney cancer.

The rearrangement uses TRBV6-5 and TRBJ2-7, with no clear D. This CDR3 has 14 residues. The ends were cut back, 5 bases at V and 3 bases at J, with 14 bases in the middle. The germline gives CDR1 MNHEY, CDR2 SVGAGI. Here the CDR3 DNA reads TGTGCCAGCAGTGAAGTAAACTACAACTACGAGCAGTACTTC. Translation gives CASSEVNYNYEQYF.

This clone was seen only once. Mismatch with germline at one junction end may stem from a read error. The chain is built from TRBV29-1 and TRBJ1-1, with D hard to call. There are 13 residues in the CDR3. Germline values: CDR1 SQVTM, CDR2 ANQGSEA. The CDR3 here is CSAVIDSGFGWAF. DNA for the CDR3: TGCAGCGCTGTAATCGACTCCGGATTCGGGTGGGCTTTT.

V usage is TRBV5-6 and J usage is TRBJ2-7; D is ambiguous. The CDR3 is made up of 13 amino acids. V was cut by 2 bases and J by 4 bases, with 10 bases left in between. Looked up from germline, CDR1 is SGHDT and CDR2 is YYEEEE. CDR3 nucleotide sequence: TGTGCCAGCAGCTTTGATATTGGATACGAGCAGTACTTC. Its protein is CASSFDIGYEQYF. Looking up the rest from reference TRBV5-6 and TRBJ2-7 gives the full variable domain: DAGVTQSPTHLIKTRGQQVTLRCSPKSGHDTVSWYQQALGQGPQFIFQYYEEEERQRGNFPDRFSGHQFPNYSSELNVNALLLGDSALYLCASSFDIGYEQYFGPGTRLTVT.

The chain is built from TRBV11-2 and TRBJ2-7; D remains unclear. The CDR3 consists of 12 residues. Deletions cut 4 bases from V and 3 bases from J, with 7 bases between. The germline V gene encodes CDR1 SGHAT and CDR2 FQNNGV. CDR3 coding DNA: TGTGCCAGCAGCTCTGGCCGCTACGAGCAGTACTTC. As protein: CASSSGRYEQYF.

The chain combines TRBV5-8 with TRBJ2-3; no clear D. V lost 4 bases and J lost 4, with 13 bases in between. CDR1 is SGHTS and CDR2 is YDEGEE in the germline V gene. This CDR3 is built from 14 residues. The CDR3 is CASSHMAVPDTQYF. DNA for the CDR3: TGTGCCAGCAGCCACATGGCGGTACCAGATACGCAGTATTTT.

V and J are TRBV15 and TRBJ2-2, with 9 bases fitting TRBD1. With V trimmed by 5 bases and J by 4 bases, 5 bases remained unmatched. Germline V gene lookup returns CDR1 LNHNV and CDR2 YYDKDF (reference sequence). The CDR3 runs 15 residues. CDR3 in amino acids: CATSEGQGFTGELFF. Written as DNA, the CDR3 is TGTGCCACCAGCGAGGGACAGGGCTTCACCGGGGAGCTGTTTTTT.

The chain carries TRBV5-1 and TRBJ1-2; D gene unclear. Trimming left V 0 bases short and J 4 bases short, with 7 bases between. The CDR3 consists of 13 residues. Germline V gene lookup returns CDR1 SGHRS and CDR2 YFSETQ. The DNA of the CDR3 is TGCGCCAGCAGCTTGGAAGCGGGCTATGGCTACACCTTC. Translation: CASSLEAGYGYTF.

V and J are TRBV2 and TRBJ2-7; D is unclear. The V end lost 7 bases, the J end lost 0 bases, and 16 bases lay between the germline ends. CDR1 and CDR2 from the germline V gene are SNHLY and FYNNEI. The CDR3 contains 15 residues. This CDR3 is CASKGRDIASYEQYF. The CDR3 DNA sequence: TGTGCCAGCAAAGGGCGAGACATCGCCTCCTACGAGCAGTACTTC.

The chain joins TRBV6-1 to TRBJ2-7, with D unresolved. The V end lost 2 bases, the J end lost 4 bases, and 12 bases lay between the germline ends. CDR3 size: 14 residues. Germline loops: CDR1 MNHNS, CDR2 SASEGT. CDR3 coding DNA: TGTGCCAGCAGTGAACTCCGCCCGGCGTACGAGCAGTACTTC. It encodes CASSELRPAYEQYF.

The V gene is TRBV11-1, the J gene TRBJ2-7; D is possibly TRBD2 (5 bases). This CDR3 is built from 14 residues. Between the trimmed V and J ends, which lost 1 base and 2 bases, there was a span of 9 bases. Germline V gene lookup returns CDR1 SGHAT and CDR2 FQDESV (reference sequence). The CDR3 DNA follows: TGTGCCAGCAGCTTAGTTGAGGGAGCCTACGAGCAGTACTTC. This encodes CASSLVEGAYEQYF.

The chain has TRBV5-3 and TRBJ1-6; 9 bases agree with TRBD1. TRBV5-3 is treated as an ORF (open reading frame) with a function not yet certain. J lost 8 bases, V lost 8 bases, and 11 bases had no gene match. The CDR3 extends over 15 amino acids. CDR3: CASSSTGGGYSPLHF. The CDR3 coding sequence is TGTGCCAGCAGTTCAACAGGGGGCGGTTATTCACCCCTCCACTTT.

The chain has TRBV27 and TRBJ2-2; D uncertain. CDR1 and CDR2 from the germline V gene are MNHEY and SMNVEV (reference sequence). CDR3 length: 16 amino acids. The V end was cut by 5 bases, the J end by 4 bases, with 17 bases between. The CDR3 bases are TGTGCCAGCAGTCCTACCTTCGCCCTCTTCACCGGGGAGCTGTTTTTT. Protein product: CASSPTFALFTGELFF.

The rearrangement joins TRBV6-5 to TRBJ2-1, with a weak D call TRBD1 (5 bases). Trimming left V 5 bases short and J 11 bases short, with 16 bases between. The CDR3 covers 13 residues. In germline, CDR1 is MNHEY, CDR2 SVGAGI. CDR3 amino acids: CASSVQGSVKQFF. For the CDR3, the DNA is TGTGCCAGCAGTGTTCAGGGATCCGTTAAGCAGTTCTTC.

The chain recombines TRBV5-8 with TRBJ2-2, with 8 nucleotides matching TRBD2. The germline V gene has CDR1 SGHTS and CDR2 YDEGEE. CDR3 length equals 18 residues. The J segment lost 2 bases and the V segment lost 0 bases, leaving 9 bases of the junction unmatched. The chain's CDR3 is CASSLALITSGNTGELFF. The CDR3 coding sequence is TGTGCCAGCAGCTTGGCATTAATTACTAGCGGTAACACCGGGGAGCTGTTTTTT.

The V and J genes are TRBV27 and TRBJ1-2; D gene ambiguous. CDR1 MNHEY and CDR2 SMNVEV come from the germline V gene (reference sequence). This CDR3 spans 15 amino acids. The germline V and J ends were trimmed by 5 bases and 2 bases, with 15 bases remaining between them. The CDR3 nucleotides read TGTGCCAGCAGTACAACTGAAACGGGAAACTATGGCTACACCTTC. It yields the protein CASSTTETGNYGYTF.

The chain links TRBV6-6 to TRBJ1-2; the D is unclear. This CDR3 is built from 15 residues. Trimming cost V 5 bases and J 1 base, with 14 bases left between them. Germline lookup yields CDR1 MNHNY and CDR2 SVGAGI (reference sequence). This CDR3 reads CASSRLGGFNYGYTF. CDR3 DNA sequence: TGTGCCAGCAGTCGTCTGGGAGGATTTAACTATGGCTACACCTTC.

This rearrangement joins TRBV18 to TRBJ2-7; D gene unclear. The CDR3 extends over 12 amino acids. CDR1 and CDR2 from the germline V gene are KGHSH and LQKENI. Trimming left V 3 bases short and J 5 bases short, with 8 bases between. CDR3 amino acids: CASSPQSHEQYF. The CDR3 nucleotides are TGTGCCAGCTCACCTCAGAGTCACGAGCAGTACTTC.